Here is one TCR beta chain with its context. Its matching antigen is unknown. During its preparation, the TCRbeta library received unique molecular identifiers. TCRdb reprocessed the PCR reads via MiXCR and lists one record per CDR3 protein. The sample shows about 120,000 distinct CDR3 sequences, around 10% of them seen only once. This entry is derived from a study of T-cell reconstitution after alpha-beta-depleted transplantation in children. Findings and caveats of the study: A year post-transplant, T-cell counts and diversity derived mostly from newly produced T cells.

There are 17 residues in the CDR3. Between the trimmed V and J ends, which lost 1 base and 5 bases, there was a span of 20 bases. CDR1 and CDR2 from the germline V gene are SGHTA and FQGNSA. The clonotype was recovered from a boy aged 2 to 10 with acute lymphoblastic leukemia, due to receive a stem cell transplant. The sample here was PBMCs, taken before TCRalphabeta/CD19-depleted stem cell transplant. The J gene is TRBJ2-5, the V gene TRBV7-2; either TRBD1 or TRBD2 may fit D (5 bases each). This chain's CDR3 is CASSLVGVGSGGETQYF. The CDR3 DNA reads TGTGCCAGCAGCTTAGTGGGGGTCGGCTCTGGTGGGGAGACCCAGTACTTC.